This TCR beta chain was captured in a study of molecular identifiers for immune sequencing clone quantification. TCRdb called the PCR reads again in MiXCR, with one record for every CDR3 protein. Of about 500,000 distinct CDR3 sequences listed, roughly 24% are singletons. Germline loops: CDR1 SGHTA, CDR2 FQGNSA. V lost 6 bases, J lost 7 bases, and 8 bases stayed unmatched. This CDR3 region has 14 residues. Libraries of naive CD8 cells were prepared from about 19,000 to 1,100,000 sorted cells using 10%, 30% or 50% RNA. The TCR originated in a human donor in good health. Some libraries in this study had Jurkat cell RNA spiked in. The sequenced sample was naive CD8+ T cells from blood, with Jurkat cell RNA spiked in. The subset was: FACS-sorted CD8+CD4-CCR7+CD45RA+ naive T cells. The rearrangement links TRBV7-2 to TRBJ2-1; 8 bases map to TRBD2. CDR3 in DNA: TGTGCCAGCAGAGCGGGAGATTCTAGGAATGAGCAGTTCTTC. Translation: CASRAGDSRNEQFF.